This TCR beta chain appears in the sequencing data of a study of T cell repertoires in cytomegalovirus infection. In the study overall: It can be stated that public TCR beta signatures indicated CMV infection as well as a matching HLA type. Study conclusions and caveats: Ex vivo, HLA-C-restricted CMV-specific TCR beta clonotypes prevailed over the rest of the response. CMV carriers with the relevant HLA were identified by cumulative public TCR beta family frequency.

TCRdb fed the reads into MiXCR, producing one record per CDR3 protein. Of about 180,000 distinct CDR3 sequences in the sample, 15% to 20% were seen once. In its sample, this clonotype was seen a few times. Antigen unknown. The V end was cut by 3 bases, the J end by 2 bases, with 22 bases between. Per germline, CDR1 SQVTM and CDR2 ANQGSEA. The CDR3 has 17 residues. V gene TRBV29-1 combines with J gene TRBJ1-1; no reliable D call. The sequencing input was CD8+ T cells from PBMCs. The receptor comes from a human donor in good health (CMV status not recorded). Some clones in this sample may be carry-over from other donors' samples. The CDR3 sequence is CSVEYEGLPTRNTEAFF. CDR3 coding DNA: TGCAGCGTTGAGTATGAGGGTTTGCCGACTAGAAACACTGAAGCTTTCTTT.